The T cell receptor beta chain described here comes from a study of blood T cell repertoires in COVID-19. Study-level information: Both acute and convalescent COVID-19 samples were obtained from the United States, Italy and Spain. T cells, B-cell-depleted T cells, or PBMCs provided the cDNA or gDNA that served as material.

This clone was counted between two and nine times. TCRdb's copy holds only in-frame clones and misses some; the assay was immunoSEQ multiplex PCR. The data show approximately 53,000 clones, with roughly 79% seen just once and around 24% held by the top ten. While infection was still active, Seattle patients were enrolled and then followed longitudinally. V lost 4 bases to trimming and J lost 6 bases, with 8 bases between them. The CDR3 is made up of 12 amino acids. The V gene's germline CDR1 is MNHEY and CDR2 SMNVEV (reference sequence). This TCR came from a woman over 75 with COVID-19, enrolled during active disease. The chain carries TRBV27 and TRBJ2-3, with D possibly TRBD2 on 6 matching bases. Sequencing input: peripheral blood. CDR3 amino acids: CASSSRGDTQYF. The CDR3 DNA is TGTGCCAGCAGTTCACGGGGGGATACGCAGTATTTT.